Below, 17 T cell receptor beta chains from the same sample are listed, as sequenced in a study of T-cell reconstitution after alpha-beta-depleted transplantation in children. The TCRbeta library incorporated unique molecular identifiers. TCRdb re-analysed the PCR reads in MiXCR, keeping a single row per CDR3 protein. This table holds around 700,000 distinct CDR3 sequences, about an eighth found once. Source: PBMCs, taken before TCRalphabeta/CD19-depleted stem cell transplant. These receptors originate from a girl under 10 years old with congenital amegakaryocytic thrombocytopenia, due to receive a stem cell transplant.

This clonotype was seen at least ten times. The genes are TRBV12-3 or TRBV12-4 and TRBJ1-3; D is uncertain. The CDR3 covers 14 residues. V was cut by 5 bases and J by 1 base, with 9 bases left in between. The CDR3 is CASSNQRSGNTIYF. CDR3 in DNA: TGTGCCAGCAGTAACCAAAGATCTGGAAACACCATATATTTT.

This clonotype has a handful of counts. V and J are TRBV28 and TRBJ2-1; 14 positions agree with TRBD2. In germline, CDR1 is MDHEN, CDR2 SYDVKM. The CDR3 covers 17 residues. Germline trimming cut 2 bases from V and 9 bases from J; bases unmatched to any gene: 9. As DNA, the CDR3 is TGTGCCAGCAGTTTACCCCTGACTAGCGGGAGGGAGGGTGAGCAGTTCTTC. Translation gives CASSLPLTSGREGEQFF.

This rearrangement joins TRBV10-3 to TRBJ2-2; no clear D. The CDR3 is 11 amino acids. V was pared by 2 bases and J by 8 bases, with 3 bases between. Per germline, CDR1 ENHRY and CDR2 SYGVKD. CDR3 protein: CAISESGELFF. The CDR3 DNA reads TGTGCCATCAGTGAGAGTGGGGAGCTGTTTTTT.

This clonotype has a count of ten or more. This chain uses TRBV3-1 with TRBJ2-7; TRBD1 is a possible D gene (6 bases). The germline V gene has CDR1 LGHDT and CDR2 YNNKEL (reference sequence). V lost 1 base to trimming and J lost 2 bases, with 12 bases between them. This CDR3 spans 15 amino acids. CDR3 sequence reads: CASSQVHRDTYEQYF. In nucleotides, the CDR3 is TGTGCCAGCAGCCAAGTGCACAGGGACACCTACGAGCAGTACTTC.

The table lists this clonotype with a few counts. The chain couples TRBV3-1 to TRBJ1-2, with D possibly being TRBD1 (5 bases). Trimming removed 0 bases at V and 2 bases at J, with 19 bases between. Germline CDR1 LGHDT, CDR2 YNNKEL (reference sequence). There are 18 residues in the CDR3. The CDR3 nucleotides read TGTGCCAGCAGCCAAGAAAGGGGTGGTGGCGTGGAAAACTATGGCTACACCTTC. Its translation: CASSQERGGGVENYGYTF. The full variable domain, completed using reference TRBV3-1 and TRBJ1-2, is DTAVSQTPKYLVTQMGNDKSIKCEQNLGHDTMYWYKQDSKKFLKIMFSYNNKELIINETVPNRFSPKSPDKAHLNLHINSLELGDSAVYFCASSQERGGGVENYGYTFGSGTRLTVV.

This clonotype was recorded many times. The junction and the germline gene differ at one end; a read error may be behind it. The gene calls are TRBV12-3 or TRBV12-4 and TRBJ2-1; TRBD1 matches at 9 bases. This CDR3 spans 15 amino acids. The CDR3 DNA reads TGTGCCAGCAGTCTCTCCGGGACAGGGTACACTGAGCAGTTCTTC. It encodes CASSLSGTGYTEQFF.

The chain is built from TRBV11-1 and TRBJ2-2; tentatively, D is TRBD1 (5 bases). This CDR3 comprises 18 residues. Trimming cost V 3 bases and J 5 bases, with 22 bases left between them. Germline CDR1 SGHAT, CDR2 FQDESV (reference sequence). CDR3 sequence (DNA): TGTGCCAGCAGCTTTCCCATCAAGGGGTCGGGTCTGACCGGGGAGCTGTTTTTT. Protein product: CASSFPIKGSGLTGELFF. Filled out from reference TRBV11-1 and TRBJ2-2, the complete variable domain reads EAEVAQSPRYKITEKSQAVAFWCDPISGHATLYWYRQILGQGPELLVQFQDESVVDDSQLPKDRFSAERLKGVDSTLKIQPAELGDSAMYLCASSFPIKGSGLTGELFFGEGSRLTVL.

J is TRBJ2-3 and V is TRBV5-1; D may be TRBD1 (6 bases). Trimming cost V 3 bases and J 0 bases, with 11 bases left between them. CDR1 and CDR2 (germline): SGHRS, YFSETQ. This CDR3 has 15 residues. Here the CDR3 reads CASSSGVGSTDTQYF. CDR3 coding DNA: TGCGCCAGCAGCTCAGGGGTTGGTAGCACAGATACGCAGTATTTT.

This clonotype has only a few counts. The V and J genes are TRBV4-1 and TRBJ1-6; D remains ambiguous. Germline V gene data show CDR1 as MGHRA and CDR2 as YSYEKL. This CDR3 comprises 17 residues. V was shortened by 1 base and J by 6 bases, with 16 bases between the two germline ends. CDR3 bases: TGCGCCAGCAGCCAAGTCATGCCAAAGGGAGGTAATTCACCCCTCCACTTT. Its protein product is CASSQVMPKGGNSPLHF.

This clonotype was counted a few times. The junction shows a germline mismatch at one end, possibly a read error. The CDR3 protein is CASSLEQIRGKTQYF. The CDR3, as DNA: TGCGCCAGCAGTTTGGAGCAAATCAGGGGCAAGACCCAGTACTTC. V and J are TRBV5-1 and TRBJ2-5; perhaps TRBD1 as D (6 bases). Germline CDR1 SGHRS, CDR2 YFSETQ. This CDR3 spans 15 amino acids.

There are many counts of this clonotype. This chain joins TRBV27 and TRBJ2-7; 7 nucleotides align to TRBD2. This CDR3 comprises 15 residues. From germline, CDR1 is MNHEY and CDR2 SMNVEV (reference sequence). With 4 bases clipped from V and 9 bases from J, the junction kept 15 bases outside the gene matches. The CDR3 DNA reads as TGTGCCAGCAGTTCCGTCCGGGAGGTATCTTTTGGGCAGTACTTC. This sequence encodes CASSSVREVSFGQYF.

This clonotype was seen repeatedly, ten times or more. CDR3 residues: CASSRETGENTGELFF. Here the CDR3 DNA reads TGTGCCAGCAGTCGCGAGACAGGGGAAAACACCGGGGAGCTGTTTTTT. The chain employs TRBV28 and TRBJ2-2; 8 nucleotides agree with TRBD1. Germline CDR1 is MDHEN and CDR2 is SYDVKM. This CDR3 has 16 amino acids. V lost 5 bases, J lost 2 bases, and 7 bases stayed unmatched.

The rearrangement uses TRBV12-3 or TRBV12-4 and TRBJ2-1; 7 nucleotides line up with TRBD2. This CDR3 has 14 residues. V dropped 7 bases and J dropped 7; count of bases not matched to a gene: 10. The CDR3 bases are TGTGCCAGCATTCCGACGGCGGGAGCTAATGAGCAGTTCTTC. Amino acid sequence: CASIPTAGANEQFF.

There are many counts of this clonotype. The CDR3 region has the DNA TGTGCCAGCAGCGCGGACGGAGACCAAAAACTGTTTTTT. Amino acids: CASSADGDQKLFF. The V call is TRBV12-3 or TRBV12-4, the J call TRBJ1-4, with D unclear. Trimming removed 6 bases at V and 9 bases at J, with 14 bases between. The CDR3 is 13 amino acids.

In DNA form, the CDR3 reads TGCGCCAGCAGCTTGGGCTCCTACCACAATGAGCAGTTCTTC. Protein product: CASSLGSYHNEQFF. V gene TRBV5-1 combines with J gene TRBJ2-1; unclear D gene. The CDR3 has 14 residues. From germline, CDR1 is SGHRS and CDR2 YFSETQ. V lost 0 bases to trimming and J lost 5 bases, with 9 bases between them.

This clonotype has just a few counts. The chain joins TRBV7-9 to TRBJ2-2; weak D call: TRBD1 (5 bases). The CDR3 runs to 15 residues. Trimming removed 2 bases at V and 8 bases at J, with 15 bases between. Germline CDR1 and CDR2: SEHNR and FQNEAQ (reference sequence). Written as DNA, the CDR3 is TGTGCCAGCAGCTTATTAGGGGCCCCAACAGGGGAGCTGTTTTTT. Its translation is CASSLLGAPTGELFF.

This clonotype was picked up a small number of times. This chain joins TRBV25-1 and TRBJ2-7, with D tentatively TRBD1 (5 bases). This CDR3 is 14 amino acids long. The ends were cut back, 4 bases at V and 3 bases at J, with 13 bases in the middle. From germline, CDR1 is MGHDK and CDR2 SYGVNS. The DNA for the CDR3 is TGTGCCAGCAGTGCGGGCAGGGCCGACTACGAGCAGTACTTC. It is translated as CASSAGRADYEQYF.